The 11 T cell receptor beta chains below come from one sample, sequenced in a study of T cells in Graves' hyperthyroidism and ophthalmopathy. RNA transcripts provided the source from which TCR beta CDR3 regions were amplified. HTBI primers drove first-round RT-PCR of the TCR CDR3. TCRdb fed the multiplex PCR reads into MiXCR, producing one record per CDR3 protein. The table includes about 300,000 distinct CDR3 sequences, roughly 13% detected once. Sequenced sample: blood. The source is a woman in her thirties or forties with Graves' hyperthyroidism.

The chain couples TRBV19 to TRBJ2-7; possible D gene TRBD2, 6 bases. V lost 10 bases to trimming and J lost 5 bases, with 18 bases between them. Germline CDR1 LNHDA, CDR2 SQIVND (reference sequence). The CDR3 sequence is 13 residues long. In DNA form, the CDR3 reads TGTGCCACAGACTCGGGAGTCGGAGACGAGCAGTACTTC. Its protein product is CATDSGVGDEQYF.

This rearrangement joins TRBV5-6 to TRBJ2-5; D remains unclear. This CDR3 region has 15 residues. V lost 1 base and J lost 1, with 11 bases in between. Germline V gene lookup returns CDR1 SGHDT and CDR2 YYEEEE. CDR3 residues: CASSLPGPSQETQYF. CDR3 DNA sequence: TGTGCCAGCAGCTTGCCCGGTCCCAGCCAAGAGACCCAGTACTTC.

This clonotype was counted only a few times. This chain joins TRBV9 and TRBJ2-3; D is undetermined. Trimming stripped 4 bases from V and 0 bases from J, with 27 bases between. The CDR3 covers 20 residues. Germline values: CDR1 SGDLS, CDR2 YYNGEE. The chain's CDR3 is CASSFSAAGPAVLSTDTQYF. The CDR3, as DNA: TGTGCCAGCAGCTTCAGTGCGGCCGGCCCGGCCGTGTTGAGCACAGATACGCAGTATTTT.

This clonotype was seen at least ten times. The chain carries TRBV29-1 and TRBJ1-5; D remains unclear. The length of the CDR3 is 12 residues. The germline V and J ends were trimmed by 6 bases and 5 bases, with 11 bases remaining between them. The germline V gene has CDR1 SQVTM and CDR2 ANQGSEA. The CDR3 sequence: CSVGDLYQPQHF. For the CDR3, the DNA is TGCAGCGTGGGTGACTTGTATCAGCCCCAGCATTTT.

This clonotype was counted ten times or more. The gene calls are TRBV10-2 and TRBJ1-1, with TRBD1 matching 7 bases. Germline values: CDR1 WSHSY, CDR2 SAAADI. After removal of 3 bases from V and 10 bases from J, the junction contained 5 bases not matched to a gene. The CDR3 extends over 12 amino acids. The CDR3 region has the DNA TGCGCCAGCAGTGATCCGACAGGGTTAGCTTTCTTT. Amino acid sequence: CASSDPTGLAFF.

CDR3 region: CASSFRLAGGWETQYF. In nucleotides, the CDR3 is TGTGCCAGCAGTTTTAGGCTAGCGGGGGGATGGGAGACCCAGTACTTC. The chain couples TRBV27 to TRBJ2-5, with 11 bases aligning to TRBD2. Germline values: CDR1 MNHEY, CDR2 SMNVEV (reference sequence). This CDR3 is 16 amino acids long. After removal of 3 bases from V and 5 bases from J, the junction contained 8 bases not matched to a gene.

This clonotype came up many times. The chain joins TRBV6-5 to TRBJ2-1, with 12 bases that match TRBD2. With 0 bases clipped from V and 7 bases from J, the junction kept 10 bases outside the gene matches. This CDR3 region has 18 residues. From germline, CDR1 is MNHEY and CDR2 SVGAGI. CDR3: CASSYSGLAGTIGNEQFF. CDR3 nucleotides: TGTGCCAGCAGTTACTCAGGACTAGCGGGAACCATCGGGAATGAGCAGTTCTTC.

The chain employs TRBV27 and TRBJ1-6, with a weak D call TRBD1 (6 bases). The CDR3 has 15 amino acids. Looked up from germline, CDR1 is MNHEY and CDR2 is SMNVEV (reference sequence). Trimming cost V 7 bases and J 4 bases, with 14 bases left between them. CDR3 protein: CASIGGRDYNSPLHF. CDR3 sequence (DNA): TGTGCCAGCATTGGGGGGCGCGATTATAATTCACCCCTCCACTTT.

This clonotype was found many times. The chain has TRBV20-1 and TRBJ1-4, with D uncertain. The CDR3 runs 13 residues. Looked up from germline, CDR1 is DFQATT and CDR2 is SNEGSKA (reference sequence). The V end lost 3 bases, the J end lost 4 bases, and 9 bases lay between the germline ends. The CDR3 DNA reads as TGCAGTGCTAGGACGGGGAGTAATGAAAAACTGTTTTTT. It codes for CSARTGSNEKLFF.

The chain has TRBV20-1 and TRBJ2-7; D possibly uses TRBD1 or TRBD2 (5 bases each). Germline V lookup: CDR1 DFQATT, CDR2 SNEGSKA (reference sequence). V was clipped by 1 base and J by 2 bases, with 12 bases between them. This CDR3 spans 14 amino acids. The CDR3 DNA reads as TGCAGTGCTAGAGTATCCGGGACGGCCTACGAGCAGTACTTC. Its protein product is CSARVSGTAYEQYF.

As regards this clonotype: This clone may be a read error of a much larger clone one base away. J is TRBJ1-2 and V is TRBV28; 9 bases are shared with TRBD1. The V gene end was trimmed by 8 bases and the J gene end by 10 bases; junction bases not matched to a gene: 17. There are 15 residues in the CDR3. The germline gives CDR1 MDHEN, CDR2 SYDVKM. DNA of the CDR3: TGTGCCAGCGGCGGGGGGGACAGGGCCCCTTGGGACTACACCTTC. It encodes CASGGGDRAPWDYTF.